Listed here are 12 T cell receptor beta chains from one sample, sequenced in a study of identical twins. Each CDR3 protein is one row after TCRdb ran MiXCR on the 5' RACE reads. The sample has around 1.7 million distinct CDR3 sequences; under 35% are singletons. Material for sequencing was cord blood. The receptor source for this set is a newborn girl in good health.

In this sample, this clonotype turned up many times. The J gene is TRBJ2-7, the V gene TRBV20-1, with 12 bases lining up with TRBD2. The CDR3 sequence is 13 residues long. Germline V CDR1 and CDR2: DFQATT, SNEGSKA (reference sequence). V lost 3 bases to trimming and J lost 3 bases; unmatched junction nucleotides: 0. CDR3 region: CSARTSGSYEQYF. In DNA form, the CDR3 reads TGCAGTGCTAGGACTAGCGGGAGCTACGAGCAGTACTTC.

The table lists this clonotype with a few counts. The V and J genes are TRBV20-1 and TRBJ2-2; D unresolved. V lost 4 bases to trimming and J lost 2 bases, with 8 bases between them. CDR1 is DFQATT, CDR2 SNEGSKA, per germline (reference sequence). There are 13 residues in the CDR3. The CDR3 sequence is CSANSDNTGELFF. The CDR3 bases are TGCAGTGCTAACAGCGATAACACCGGGGAGCTGTTTTTT.

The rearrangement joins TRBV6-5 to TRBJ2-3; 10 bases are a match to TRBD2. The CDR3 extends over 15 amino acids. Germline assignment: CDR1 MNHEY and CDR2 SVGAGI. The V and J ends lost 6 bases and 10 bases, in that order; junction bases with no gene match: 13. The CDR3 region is CASSTLAGVRNAQYF. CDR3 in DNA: TGTGCCAGCAGCACCCTAGCGGGAGTCCGCAACGCGCAGTATTTT.

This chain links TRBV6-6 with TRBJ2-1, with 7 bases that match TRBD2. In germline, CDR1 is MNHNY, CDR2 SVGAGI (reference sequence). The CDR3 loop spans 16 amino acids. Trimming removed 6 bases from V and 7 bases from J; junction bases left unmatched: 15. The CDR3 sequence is CASRSPLAASLNEQFF. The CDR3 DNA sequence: TGTGCCAGCAGATCCCCTCTAGCGGCCTCCTTGAATGAGCAGTTCTTC.

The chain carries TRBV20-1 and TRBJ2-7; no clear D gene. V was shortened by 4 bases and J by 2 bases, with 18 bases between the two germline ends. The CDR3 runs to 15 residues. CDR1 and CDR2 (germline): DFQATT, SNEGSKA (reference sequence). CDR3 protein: CSANPTAPRAYEQYF. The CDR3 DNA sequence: TGCAGTGCTAACCCCACAGCGCCCCGGGCCTACGAGCAGTACTTC.

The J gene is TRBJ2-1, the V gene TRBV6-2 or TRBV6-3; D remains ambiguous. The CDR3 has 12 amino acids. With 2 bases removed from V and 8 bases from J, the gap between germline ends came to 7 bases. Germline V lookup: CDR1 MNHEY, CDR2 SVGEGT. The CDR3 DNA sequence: TGTGCCAGCAGTTACCCTGTGGATGAGCAGTTCTTC. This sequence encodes CASSYPVDEQFF.

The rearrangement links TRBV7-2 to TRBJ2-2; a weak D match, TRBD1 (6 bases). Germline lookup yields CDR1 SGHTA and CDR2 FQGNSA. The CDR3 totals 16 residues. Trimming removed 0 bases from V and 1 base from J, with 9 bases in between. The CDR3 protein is CASSLAGRGNTGELFF. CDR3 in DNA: TGTGCCAGCAGCTTAGCTGGCAGGGGGAACACCGGGGAGCTGTTTTTT.

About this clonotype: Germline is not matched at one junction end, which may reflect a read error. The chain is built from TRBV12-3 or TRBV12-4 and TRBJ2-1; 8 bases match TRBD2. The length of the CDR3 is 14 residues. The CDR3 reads CAGSIAGTHNEQFF. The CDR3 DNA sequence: TGTGCCGGCAGTATAGCGGGGACCCACAATGAGCAGTTCTTC.

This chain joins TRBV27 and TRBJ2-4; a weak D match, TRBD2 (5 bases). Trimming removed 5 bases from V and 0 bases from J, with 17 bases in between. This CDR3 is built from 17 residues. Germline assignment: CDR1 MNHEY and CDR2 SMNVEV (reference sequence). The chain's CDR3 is CASSPRANPIAKNIQYF. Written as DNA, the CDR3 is TGTGCCAGCAGTCCGAGGGCCAACCCTATAGCCAAAAACATTCAGTACTTC.

The CDR3 sequence: CASSLGPGLSPNEQFF. In DNA, the CDR3 is TGTGCCAGCAGCTTAGGGCCGGGACTATCCCCCAATGAGCAGTTCTTC. The chain carries TRBV7-2 and TRBJ2-1, with 7 bases aligning to TRBD2. CDR3 length: 16 residues. V was pared by 1 base and J by 6 bases, with 9 bases of the junction left unmatched. CDR1 and CDR2 (germline): SGHTA, FQGNSA.

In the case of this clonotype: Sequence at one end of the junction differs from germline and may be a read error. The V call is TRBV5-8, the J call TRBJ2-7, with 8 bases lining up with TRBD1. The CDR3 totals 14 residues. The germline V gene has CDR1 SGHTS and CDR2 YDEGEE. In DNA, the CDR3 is TGTGCCAGCAGCTTGGGGACAGGGCCCTACAAGCAGTACTTC. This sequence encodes CASSLGTGPYKQYF. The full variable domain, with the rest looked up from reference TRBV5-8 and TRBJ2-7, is EAGVTQSPTHLIKTRGQQATLRCSPISGHTSVYWYQQALGLGLQFLLWYDEGEERNRGNFPPRFSGRQFPNYSSELNVNALELEDSALYLCASSLGTGPYKQYFGPGTRLTVT.

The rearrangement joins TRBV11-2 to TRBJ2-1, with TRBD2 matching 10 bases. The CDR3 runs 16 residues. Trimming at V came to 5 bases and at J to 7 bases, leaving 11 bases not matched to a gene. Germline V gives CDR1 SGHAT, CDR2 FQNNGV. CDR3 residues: CASSHLLAGDRNEQFF. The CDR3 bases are TGTGCCAGCAGCCACCTCCTAGCGGGAGATCGGAATGAGCAGTTCTTC.